This entry describes one TCR beta chain. Its antigen is not known. This sample was taken from a study of graft-versus-host responses after intestinal transplantation. At the level of the study: Grafts that recipients had were multivisceral, liver-intestinal, or isolated intestinal transplants. Whole-study findings and limits: Analysis identified GvH clones in recipient marrow, with some appearing first in ileum or blood. Early HvG declines after transplant were associated with peak circulating GvH clone levels.

Germline V CDR1 and CDR2: SGHNT, YYREEE (reference sequence). The CDR3 totals 14 residues. Trimming cost V 5 bases and J 3 bases, with 14 bases left between them. Clones were read by immunoSEQ multiplex PCR, and TCRdb kept only the in-frame ones, dropping some. In the table there are 40,000 to 55,000 clones, roughly 80% of which are singletons. The clonotype was recovered from a human donor who was the organ donor for an intestinal transplant. The input for sequencing was unstimulated CD4+ T cells sorted from spleen or lymph node cells, taken before transplant. V gene TRBV5-4 combines with J gene TRBJ1-1; D gene ambiguous. CDR3 coding DNA: TGTGCCAGCAGTCTTGGGAGGAGGGACACTGAAGCTTTCTTT. It yields the protein CASSLGRRDTEAFF.